This TCR beta chain appears in the sequencing data of a study of T-cell reconstitution after alpha-beta-depleted transplantation in children. Germline assignment: CDR1 MNHEY and CDR2 SMNVEV (reference sequence). Deletions cut 5 bases from V and 0 bases from J, with 12 bases between. The CDR3 consists of 15 residues. This clonotype was picked up many times. Unique molecular identifiers were used to barcode this TCRbeta library. TCRdb passed the PCR reads through MiXCR, listing each CDR3 protein once. Of approximately 200,000 distinct CDR3 sequences listed, approximately 14% are singletons. The source material was PBMCs from the stem cell graft donor, sampled from the stem cell graft. The TCR originated in a human donor who donated a stem cell graft to a child with acute lymphoblastic leukemia. This chain links TRBV27 with TRBJ2-3; D might be TRBD2 (6 bases). CDR3 amino acids: CASSAGLLSTDTQYF. In nucleotides, the CDR3 is TGTGCCAGCAGTGCGGGACTCCTAAGCACAGATACGCAGTATTTT.